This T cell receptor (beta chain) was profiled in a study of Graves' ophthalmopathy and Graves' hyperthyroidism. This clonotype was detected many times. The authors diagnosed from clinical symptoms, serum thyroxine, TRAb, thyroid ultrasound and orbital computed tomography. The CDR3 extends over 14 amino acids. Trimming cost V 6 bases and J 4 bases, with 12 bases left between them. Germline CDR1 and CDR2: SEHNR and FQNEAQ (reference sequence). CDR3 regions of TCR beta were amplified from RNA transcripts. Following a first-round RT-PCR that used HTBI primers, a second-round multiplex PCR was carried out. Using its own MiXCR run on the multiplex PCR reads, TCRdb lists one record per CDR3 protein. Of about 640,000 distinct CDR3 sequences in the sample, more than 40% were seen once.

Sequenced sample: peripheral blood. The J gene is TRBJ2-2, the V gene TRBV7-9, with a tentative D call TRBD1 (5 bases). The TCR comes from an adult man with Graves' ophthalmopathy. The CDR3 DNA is TGTGCCAGCAGTCAGGACACTTCCACCGGGGAGCTGTTTTTT. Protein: CASSQDTSTGELFF.